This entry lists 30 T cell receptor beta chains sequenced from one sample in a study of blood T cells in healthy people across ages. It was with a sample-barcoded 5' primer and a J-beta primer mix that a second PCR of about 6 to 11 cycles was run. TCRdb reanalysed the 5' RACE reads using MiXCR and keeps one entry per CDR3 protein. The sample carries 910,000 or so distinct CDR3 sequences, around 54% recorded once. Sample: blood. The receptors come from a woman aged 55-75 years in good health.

The CDR3 region has the DNA TGTGCCAGCACGGACAGGGTAAAAGGCTACACCTTC. Its protein product is CASTDRVKGYTF. The genes are TRBV12-3 or TRBV12-4 and TRBJ1-2, with 8 bases aligning to TRBD1. The CDR3 is made up of 12 amino acids. Germline trimming cut 7 bases from V and 8 bases from J; bases unmatched to any gene: 6.

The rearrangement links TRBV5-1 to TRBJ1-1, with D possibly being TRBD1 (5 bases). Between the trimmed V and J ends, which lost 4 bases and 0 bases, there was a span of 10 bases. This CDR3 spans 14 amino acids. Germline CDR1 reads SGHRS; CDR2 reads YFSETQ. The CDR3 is CASSAGTVNTEAFF. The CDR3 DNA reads TGCGCCAGCAGCGCTGGGACTGTGAACACTGAAGCTTTCTTT.

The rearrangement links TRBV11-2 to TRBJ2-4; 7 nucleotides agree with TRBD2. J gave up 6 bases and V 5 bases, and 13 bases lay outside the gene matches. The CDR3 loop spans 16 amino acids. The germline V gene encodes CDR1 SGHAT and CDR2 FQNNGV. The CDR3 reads CASSPPGRGRVNIQYF. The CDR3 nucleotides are TGTGCCAGCAGCCCACCGGGCAGAGGGAGGGTAAACATTCAGTACTTC.

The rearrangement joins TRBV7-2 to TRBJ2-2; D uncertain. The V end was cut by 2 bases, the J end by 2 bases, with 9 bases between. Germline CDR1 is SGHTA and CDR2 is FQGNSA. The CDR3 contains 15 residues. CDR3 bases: TGTGCCAGCAGCTTATATACAGCTAACACCGGGGAGCTGTTTTTT. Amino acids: CASSLYTANTGELFF.

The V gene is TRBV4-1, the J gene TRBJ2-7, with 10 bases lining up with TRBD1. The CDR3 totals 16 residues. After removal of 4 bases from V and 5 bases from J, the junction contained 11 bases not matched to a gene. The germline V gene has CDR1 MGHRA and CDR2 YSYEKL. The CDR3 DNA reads TGCGCCAGCAGCCGGAACTCCCTGACAGGGGGCAACGAGCAGTACTTC. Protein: CASSRNSLTGGNEQYF.

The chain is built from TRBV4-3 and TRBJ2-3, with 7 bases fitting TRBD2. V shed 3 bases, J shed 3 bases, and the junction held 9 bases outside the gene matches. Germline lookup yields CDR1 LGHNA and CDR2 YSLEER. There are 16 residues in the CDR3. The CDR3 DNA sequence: TGCGCCAGCAGCCAGGCCTGCGGGAGTGGTACAGATACGCAGTATTTT. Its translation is CASSQACGSGTDTQYF.

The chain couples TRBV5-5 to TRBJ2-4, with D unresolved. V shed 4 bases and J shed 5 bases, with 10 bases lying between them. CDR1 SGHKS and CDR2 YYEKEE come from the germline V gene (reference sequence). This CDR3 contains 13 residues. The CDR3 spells CASSREWENIQYF. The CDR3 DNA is TGTGCCAGCAGCAGGGAATGGGAAAACATTCAGTACTTC.

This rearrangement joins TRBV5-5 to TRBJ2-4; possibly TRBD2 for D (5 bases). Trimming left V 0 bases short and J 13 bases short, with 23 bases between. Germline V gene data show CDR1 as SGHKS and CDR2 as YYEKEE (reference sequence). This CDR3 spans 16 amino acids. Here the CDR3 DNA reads TGTGCCAGCAGCTTGGGATCCGGGGTGCCATCGGAGGAGCAGTACTTC. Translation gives CASSLGSGVPSEEQYF.

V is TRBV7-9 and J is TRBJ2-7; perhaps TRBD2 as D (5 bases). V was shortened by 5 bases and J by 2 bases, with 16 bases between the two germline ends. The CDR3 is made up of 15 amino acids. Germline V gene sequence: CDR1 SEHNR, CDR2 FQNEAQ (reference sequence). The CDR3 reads CASSRLAPVPYEQYF. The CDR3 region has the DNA TGTGCCAGCAGCAGGTTAGCGCCAGTCCCCTACGAGCAGTACTTC. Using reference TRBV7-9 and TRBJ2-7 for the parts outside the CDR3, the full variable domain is DTGVSQNPRHKITKRGQNVTFRCDPISEHNRLYWYRQTLGQGPEFLTYFQNEAQLEKSRLLSDRFSAERPKGSFSTLEIQRTEQGDSAMYLCASSRLAPVPYEQYFGPGTRLTVT.

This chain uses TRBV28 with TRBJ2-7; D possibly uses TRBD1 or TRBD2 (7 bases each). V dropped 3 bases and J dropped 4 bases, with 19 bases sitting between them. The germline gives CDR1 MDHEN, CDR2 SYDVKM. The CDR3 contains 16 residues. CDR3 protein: CASSLLPAGGVYEQYF. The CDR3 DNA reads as TGTGCCAGCAGTTTGCTCCCAGCAGGGGGGGTATACGAGCAGTACTTC.

CDR3 DNA sequence: TGTGCCAGCAGCTTGGGACAGCAGAACACCGGGGAGCTGTTTTTT. Protein: CASSLGQQNTGELFF. The chain has TRBV13 and TRBJ2-2, with TRBD1 matching 7 bases. The CDR3 has 15 amino acids. CDR1 and CDR2 from the germline V gene are PRHDT and FYEKMQ (reference sequence). Germline trimming cut 3 bases from V and 1 base from J; bases unmatched to any gene: 2.

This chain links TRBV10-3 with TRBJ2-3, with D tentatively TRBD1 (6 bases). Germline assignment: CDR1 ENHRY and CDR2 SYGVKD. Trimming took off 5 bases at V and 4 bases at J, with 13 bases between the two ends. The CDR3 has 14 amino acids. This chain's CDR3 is CAISNSGGPDTQYF. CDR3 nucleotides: TGTGCCATCAGTAATTCTGGGGGCCCAGATACGCAGTATTTT.

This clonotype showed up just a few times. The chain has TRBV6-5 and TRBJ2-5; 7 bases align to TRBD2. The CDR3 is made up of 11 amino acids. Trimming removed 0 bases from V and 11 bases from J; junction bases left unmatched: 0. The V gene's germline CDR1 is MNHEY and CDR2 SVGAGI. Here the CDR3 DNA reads TGTGCCAGCAGTTACTCGGGGGGGCAGTACTTC. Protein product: CASSYSGGQYF.

In DNA, the CDR3 is TGTGCCAGCAGCCGAAGCGGAGGGGGGGTATACAATGAGCAGTTCTTC. This codes for CASSRSGGGVYNEQFF. This rearrangement joins TRBV3-1 to TRBJ2-1, with D possibly TRBD2 on 7 matching bases. The V gene lost 4 bases and the J gene lost 4 bases, with 17 bases spanning the gap. This CDR3 comprises 16 residues. The germline V gene has CDR1 LGHDT and CDR2 YNNKEL (reference sequence).

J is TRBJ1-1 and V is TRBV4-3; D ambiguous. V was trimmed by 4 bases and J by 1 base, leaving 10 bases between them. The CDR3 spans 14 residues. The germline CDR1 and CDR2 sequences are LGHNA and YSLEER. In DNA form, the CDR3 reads TGCGCCAGCAGCCTTACTTTCGGGAACACTGAAGCTTTCTTT. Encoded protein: CASSLTFGNTEAFF.

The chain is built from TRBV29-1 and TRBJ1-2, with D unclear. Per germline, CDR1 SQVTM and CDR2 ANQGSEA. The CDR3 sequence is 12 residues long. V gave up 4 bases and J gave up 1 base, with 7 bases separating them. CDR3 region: CSVAPLNYGYTF. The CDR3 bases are TGCAGCGTTGCTCCCCTTAACTATGGCTACACCTTC.

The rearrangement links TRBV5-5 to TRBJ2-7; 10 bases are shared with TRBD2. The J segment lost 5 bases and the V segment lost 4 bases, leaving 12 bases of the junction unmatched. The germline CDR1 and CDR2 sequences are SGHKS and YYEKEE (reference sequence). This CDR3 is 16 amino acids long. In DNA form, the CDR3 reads TGTGCCAGCAGCCCCGATCCTAGCGGGAGTTCGAACGAGCAGTACTTC. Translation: CASSPDPSGSSNEQYF.

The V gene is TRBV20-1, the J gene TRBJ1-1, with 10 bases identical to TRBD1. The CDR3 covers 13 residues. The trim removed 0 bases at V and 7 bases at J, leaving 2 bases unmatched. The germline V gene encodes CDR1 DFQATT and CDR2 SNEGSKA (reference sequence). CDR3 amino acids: CSARDGQGVEAFF. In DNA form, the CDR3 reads TGCAGTGCTAGAGATGGACAGGGGGTTGAAGCTTTCTTT.

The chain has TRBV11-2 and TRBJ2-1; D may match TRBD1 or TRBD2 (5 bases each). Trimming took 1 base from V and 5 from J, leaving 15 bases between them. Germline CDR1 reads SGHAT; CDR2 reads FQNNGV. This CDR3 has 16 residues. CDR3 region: CASSLVGPGPNNEQFF. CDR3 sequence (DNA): TGTGCCAGCAGCTTAGTGGGGCCGGGACCAAACAATGAGCAGTTCTTC. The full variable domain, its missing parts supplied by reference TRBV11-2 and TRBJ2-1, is EAGVAQSPRYKIIEKRQSVAFWCNPISGHATLYWYQQILGQGPKLLIQFQNNGVVDDSQLPKDRFSAERLKGVDSTLKIQPAKLEDSAVYLCASSLVGPGPNNEQFFGPGTRLTVL.

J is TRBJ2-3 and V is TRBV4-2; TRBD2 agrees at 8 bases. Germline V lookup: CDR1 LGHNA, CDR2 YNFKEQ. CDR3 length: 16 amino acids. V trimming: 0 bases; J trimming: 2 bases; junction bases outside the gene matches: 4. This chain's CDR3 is CASSQDLGLVTDTQYF. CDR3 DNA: TGTGCCAGCAGCCAAGATCTGGGACTAGTCACAGATACGCAGTATTTT.

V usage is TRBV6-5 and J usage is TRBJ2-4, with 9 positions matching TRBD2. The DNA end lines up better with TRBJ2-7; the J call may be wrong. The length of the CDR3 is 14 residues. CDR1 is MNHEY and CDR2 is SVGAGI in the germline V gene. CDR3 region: CASAIGLASNEQYF. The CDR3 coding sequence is TGTGCCAGTGCCATAGGACTAGCGTCCAACGAGCAGTACTTC.

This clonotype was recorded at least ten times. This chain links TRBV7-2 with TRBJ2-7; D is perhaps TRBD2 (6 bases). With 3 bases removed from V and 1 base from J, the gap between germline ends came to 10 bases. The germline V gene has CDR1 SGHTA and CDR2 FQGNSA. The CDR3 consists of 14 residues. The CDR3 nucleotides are TGTGCCAGCAGCTTGGCGGGAAAGTCCTACGAGCAGTACTTC. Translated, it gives CASSLAGKSYEQYF.

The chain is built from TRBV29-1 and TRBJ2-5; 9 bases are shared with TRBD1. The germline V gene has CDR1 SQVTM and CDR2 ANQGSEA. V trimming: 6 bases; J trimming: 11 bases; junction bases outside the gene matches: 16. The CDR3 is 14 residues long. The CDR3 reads CSVSGTGLFNEQYF. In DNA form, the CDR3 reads TGCAGCGTCTCGGGGACAGGGCTTTTTAATGAGCAGTACTTC.

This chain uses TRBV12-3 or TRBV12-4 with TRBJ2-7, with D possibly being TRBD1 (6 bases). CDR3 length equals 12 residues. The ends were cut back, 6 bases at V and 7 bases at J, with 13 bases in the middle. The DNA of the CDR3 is TGTGCCAGCAGCACAGGGTTTCGGGAGCAGTACTTC. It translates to CASSTGFREQYF.

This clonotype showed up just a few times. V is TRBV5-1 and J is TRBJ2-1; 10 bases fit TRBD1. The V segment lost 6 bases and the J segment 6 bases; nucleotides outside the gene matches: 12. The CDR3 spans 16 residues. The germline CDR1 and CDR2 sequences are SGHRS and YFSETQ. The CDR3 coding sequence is TGCGCCAGCACCGTTCTAGACAGGGGGCTTGGCAATGAGCAGTTCTTC. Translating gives CASTVLDRGLGNEQFF.

The CDR3 DNA sequence: TGTGCCAGCAGCTTTGGACAGGGGTGGTCCTATGGCTACACCTTC. Translated: CASSFGQGWSYGYTF. The chain is built from TRBV7-2 and TRBJ1-2; TRBD1 matches 9 bases. The trim removed 3 bases at V and 4 bases at J, leaving 6 bases unmatched. The CDR3 sequence is 15 residues long. Germline CDR1 reads SGHTA; CDR2 reads FQGNSA. The full variable domain, completed using reference TRBV7-2 and TRBJ1-2, is GAGVSQSPSNKVTEKGKDVELRCDPISGHTALYWYRQSLGQGLEFLIYFQGNSAPDKSGLPSDRFSAERTGGSVSTLTIQRTQQEDSAVYLCASSFGQGWSYGYTFGSGTRLTVV.

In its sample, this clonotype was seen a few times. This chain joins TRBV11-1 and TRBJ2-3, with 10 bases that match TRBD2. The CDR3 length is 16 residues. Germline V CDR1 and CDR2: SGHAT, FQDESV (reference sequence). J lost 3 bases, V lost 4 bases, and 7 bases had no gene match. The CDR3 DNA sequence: TGTGCCAGCAGCTCAAAAGCGGGAGGGCCAACAGATACGCAGTATTTT. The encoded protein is CASSSKAGGPTDTQYF. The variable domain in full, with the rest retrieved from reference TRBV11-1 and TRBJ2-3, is EAEVAQSPRYKITEKSQAVAFWCDPISGHATLYWYRQILGQGPELLVQFQDESVVDDSQLPKDRFSAERLKGVDSTLKIQPAELGDSAMYLCASSSKAGGPTDTQYFGPGTRLTVL.

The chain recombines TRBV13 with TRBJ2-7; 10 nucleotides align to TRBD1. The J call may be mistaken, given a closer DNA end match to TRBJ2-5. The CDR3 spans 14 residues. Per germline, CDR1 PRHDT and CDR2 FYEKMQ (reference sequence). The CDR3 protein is CASTPTGGLETQYF. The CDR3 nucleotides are TGTGCCAGCACCCCGACAGGGGGCTTGGAGACCCAGTACTTC.

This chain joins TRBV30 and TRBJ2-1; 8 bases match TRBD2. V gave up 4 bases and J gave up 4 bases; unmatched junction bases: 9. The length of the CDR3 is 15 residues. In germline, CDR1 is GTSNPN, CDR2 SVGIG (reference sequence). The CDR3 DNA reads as TGTGCCTGGAAGTTGCTCCGGGGGGGGTACAATGAGCAGTTCTTC. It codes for CAWKLLRGGYNEQFF. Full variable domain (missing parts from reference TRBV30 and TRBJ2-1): SQTIHQWPATLVQPVGSPLSLECTVEGTSNPNLYWYRQAAGRGLQLLFYSVGIGQISSEVPQNLSASRPQDRQFILSSKKLLLSDSGFYLCAWKLLRGGYNEQFFGPGTRLTVL.

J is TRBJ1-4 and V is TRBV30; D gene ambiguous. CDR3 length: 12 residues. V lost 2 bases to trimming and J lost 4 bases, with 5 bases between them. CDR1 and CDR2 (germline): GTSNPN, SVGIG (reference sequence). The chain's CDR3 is CAWSPLNEKLFF. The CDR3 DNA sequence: TGTGCCTGGAGTCCCCTTAATGAAAAACTGTTTTTT.